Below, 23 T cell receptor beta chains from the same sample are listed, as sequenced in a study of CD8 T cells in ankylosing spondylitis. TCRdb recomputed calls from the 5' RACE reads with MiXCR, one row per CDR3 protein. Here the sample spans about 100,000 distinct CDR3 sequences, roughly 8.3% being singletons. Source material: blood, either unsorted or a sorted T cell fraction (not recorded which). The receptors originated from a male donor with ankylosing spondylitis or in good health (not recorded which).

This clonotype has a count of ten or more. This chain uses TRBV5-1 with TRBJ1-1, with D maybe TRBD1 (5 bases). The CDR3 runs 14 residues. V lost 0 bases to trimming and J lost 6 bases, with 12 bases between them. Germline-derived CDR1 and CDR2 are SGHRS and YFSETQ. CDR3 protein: CASSLGQTAAEAFF. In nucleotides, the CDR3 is TGCGCCAGCAGCTTGGGACAGACAGCCGCTGAAGCTTTCTTT.

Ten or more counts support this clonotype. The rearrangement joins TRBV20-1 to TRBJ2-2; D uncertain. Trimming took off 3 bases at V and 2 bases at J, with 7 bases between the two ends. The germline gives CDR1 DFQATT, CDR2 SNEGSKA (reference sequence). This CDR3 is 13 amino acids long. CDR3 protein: CSARGSNTGELFF. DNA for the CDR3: TGCAGTGCTAGGGGTTCTAACACCGGGGAGCTGTTTTTT.

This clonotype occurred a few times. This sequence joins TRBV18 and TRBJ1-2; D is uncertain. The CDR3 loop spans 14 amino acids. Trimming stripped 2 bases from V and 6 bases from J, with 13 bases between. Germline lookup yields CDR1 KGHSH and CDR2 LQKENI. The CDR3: CASSPSSGGDGYTF. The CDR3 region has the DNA TGTGCCAGCTCACCATCAAGCGGCGGCGATGGCTACACCTTC.

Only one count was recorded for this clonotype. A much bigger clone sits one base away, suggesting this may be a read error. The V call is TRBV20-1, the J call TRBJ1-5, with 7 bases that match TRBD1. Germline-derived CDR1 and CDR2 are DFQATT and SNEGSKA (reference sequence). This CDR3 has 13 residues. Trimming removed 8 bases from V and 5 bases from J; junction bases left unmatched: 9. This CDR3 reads CSTTGEGDQPQHF. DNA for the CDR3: TGCAGTACTACAGGGGAGGGGGATCAGCCCCAGCATTTT.

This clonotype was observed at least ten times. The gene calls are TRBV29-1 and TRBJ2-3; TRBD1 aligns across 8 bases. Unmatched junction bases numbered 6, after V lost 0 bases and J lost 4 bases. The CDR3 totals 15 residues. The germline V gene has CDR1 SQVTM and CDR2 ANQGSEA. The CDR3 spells CSVEDPGQAADTQYF. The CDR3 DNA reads TGCAGCGTTGAAGATCCGGGACAGGCGGCAGATACGCAGTATTTT.

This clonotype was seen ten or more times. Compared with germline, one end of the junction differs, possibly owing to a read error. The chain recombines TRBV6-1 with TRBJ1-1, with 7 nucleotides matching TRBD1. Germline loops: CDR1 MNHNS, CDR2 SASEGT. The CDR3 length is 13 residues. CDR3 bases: TGTGCCAACAGTGAACAGGGGCACACTGAAGCTTTCTTT. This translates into CANSEQGHTEAFF.

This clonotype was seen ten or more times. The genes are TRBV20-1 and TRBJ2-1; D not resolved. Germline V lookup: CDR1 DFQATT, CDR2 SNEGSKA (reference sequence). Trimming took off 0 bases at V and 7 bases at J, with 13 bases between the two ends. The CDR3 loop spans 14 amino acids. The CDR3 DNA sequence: TGCAGTGCTAGAGATATGTGGGGTCAGAATGAGCAGTTCTTC. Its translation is CSARDMWGQNEQFF.

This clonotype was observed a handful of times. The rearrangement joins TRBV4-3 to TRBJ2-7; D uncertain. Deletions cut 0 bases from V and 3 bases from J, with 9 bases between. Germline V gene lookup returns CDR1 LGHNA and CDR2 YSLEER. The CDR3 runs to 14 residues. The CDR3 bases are TGCGCCAGCAGCCAAGAGACCCTAATCTACGAGCAGTACTTC. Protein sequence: CASSQETLIYEQYF.

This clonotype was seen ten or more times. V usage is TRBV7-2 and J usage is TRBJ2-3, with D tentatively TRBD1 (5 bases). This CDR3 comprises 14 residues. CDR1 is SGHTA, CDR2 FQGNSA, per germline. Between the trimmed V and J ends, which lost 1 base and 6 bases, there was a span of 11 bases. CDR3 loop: CASSLGQGWDTQYF. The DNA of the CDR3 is TGTGCCAGCAGCTTAGGGCAGGGTTGGGATACGCAGTATTTT. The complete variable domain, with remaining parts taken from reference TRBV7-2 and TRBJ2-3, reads GAGVSQSPSNKVTEKGKDVELRCDPISGHTALYWYRQSLGQGLEFLIYFQGNSAPDKSGLPSDRFSAERTGGSVSTLTIQRTQQEDSAVYLCASSLGQGWDTQYFGPGTRLTVL.

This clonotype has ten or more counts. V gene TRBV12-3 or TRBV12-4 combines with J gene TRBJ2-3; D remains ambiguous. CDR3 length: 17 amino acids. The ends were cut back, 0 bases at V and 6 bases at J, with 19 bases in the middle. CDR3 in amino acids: CASSLAIGPVFIDTQYF. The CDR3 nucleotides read TGTGCCAGCAGTTTAGCTATAGGCCCGGTGTTCATTGATACGCAGTATTTT.

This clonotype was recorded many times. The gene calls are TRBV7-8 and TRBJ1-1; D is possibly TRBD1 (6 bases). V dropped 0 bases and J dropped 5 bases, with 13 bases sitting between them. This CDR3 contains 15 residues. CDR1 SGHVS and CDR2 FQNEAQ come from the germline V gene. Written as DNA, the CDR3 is TGTGCCAGCAGCTTAGCGGTACAGGGAGCTACTGAAGCTTTCTTT. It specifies CASSLAVQGATEAFF.

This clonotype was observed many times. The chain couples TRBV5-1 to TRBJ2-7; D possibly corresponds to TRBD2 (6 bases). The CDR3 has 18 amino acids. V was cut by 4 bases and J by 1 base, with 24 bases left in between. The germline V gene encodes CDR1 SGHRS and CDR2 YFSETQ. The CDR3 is CASSLTLAIKPFSYEQYF. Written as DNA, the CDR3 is TGCGCCAGCAGCCTCACCCTAGCGATCAAACCTTTTTCCTACGAGCAGTACTTC. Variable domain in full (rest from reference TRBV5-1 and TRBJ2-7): KAGVTQTPRYLIKTRGQQVTLSCSPISGHRSVSWYQQTPGQGLQFLFEYFSETQRNKGNFPGRFSGRQFSNSRSEMNVSTLELGDSALYLCASSLTLAIKPFSYEQYFGPGTRLTVT.

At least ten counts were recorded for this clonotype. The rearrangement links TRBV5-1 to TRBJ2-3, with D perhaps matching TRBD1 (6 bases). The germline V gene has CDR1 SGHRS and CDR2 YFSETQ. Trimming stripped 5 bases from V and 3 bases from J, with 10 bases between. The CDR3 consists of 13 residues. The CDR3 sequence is CASSEGVTDTQYF. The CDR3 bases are TGCGCCAGCAGTGAGGGGGTGACAGATACGCAGTATTTT. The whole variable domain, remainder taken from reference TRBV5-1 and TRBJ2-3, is KAGVTQTPRYLIKTRGQQVTLSCSPISGHRSVSWYQQTPGQGLQFLFEYFSETQRNKGNFPGRFSGRQFSNSRSEMNVSTLELGDSALYLCASSEGVTDTQYFGPGTRLTVL.

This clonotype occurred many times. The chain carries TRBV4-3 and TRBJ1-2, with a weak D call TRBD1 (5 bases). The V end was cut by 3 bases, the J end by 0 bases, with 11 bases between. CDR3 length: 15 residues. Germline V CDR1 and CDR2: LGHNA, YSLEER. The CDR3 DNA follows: TGCGCCAGCAGCCAGAGGGACGGTTCTAACTATGGCTACACCTTC. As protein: CASSQRDGSNYGYTF.

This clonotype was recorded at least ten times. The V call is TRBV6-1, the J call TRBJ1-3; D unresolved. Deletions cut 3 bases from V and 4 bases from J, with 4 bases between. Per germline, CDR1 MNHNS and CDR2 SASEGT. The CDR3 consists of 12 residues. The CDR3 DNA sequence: TGTGCCAGCAGTGAGAACGGAAACACCATATATTTT. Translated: CASSENGNTIYF.

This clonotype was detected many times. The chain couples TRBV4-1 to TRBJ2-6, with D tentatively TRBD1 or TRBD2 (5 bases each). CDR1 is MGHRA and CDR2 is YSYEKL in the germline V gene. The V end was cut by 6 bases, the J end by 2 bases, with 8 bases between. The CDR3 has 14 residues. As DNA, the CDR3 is TGCGCCAGCAGTTGGGGGACTGGGGCCAACGTCCTGACTTTC. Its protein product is CASSWGTGANVLTF.

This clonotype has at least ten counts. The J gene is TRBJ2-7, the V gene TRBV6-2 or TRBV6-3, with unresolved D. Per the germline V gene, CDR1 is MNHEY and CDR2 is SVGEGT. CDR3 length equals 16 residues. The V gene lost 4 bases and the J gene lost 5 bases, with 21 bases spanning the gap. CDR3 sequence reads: CASSSRRADLWDEQYF. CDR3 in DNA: TGTGCCAGCAGTTCCCGAAGGGCGGACCTCTGGGACGAGCAGTACTTC.

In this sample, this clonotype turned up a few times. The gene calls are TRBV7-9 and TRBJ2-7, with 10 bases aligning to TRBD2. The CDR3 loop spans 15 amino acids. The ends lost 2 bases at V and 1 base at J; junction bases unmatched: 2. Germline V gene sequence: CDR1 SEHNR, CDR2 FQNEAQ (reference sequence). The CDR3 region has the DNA TGTGCCAGCAGCTTATCTAGCGGGAGATCCTACGAGCAGTACTTC. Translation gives CASSLSSGRSYEQYF.

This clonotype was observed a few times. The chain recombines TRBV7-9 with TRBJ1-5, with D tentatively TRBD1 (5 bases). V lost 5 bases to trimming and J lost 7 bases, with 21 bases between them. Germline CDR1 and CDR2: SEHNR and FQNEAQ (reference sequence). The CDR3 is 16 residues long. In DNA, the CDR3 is TGTGCCAGCAGCGTGTTCAGTCAGGGTCGCGACCAGCCCCAGCATTTT. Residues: CASSVFSQGRDQPQHF.

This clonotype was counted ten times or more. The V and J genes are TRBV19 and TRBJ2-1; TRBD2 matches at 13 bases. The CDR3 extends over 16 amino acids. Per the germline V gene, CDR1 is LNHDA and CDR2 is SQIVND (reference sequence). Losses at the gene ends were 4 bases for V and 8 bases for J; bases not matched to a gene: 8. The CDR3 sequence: CASSRTSGGPTDEQFF. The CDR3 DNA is TGTGCCAGTAGTAGGACTAGCGGGGGACCTACAGATGAGCAGTTCTTC.

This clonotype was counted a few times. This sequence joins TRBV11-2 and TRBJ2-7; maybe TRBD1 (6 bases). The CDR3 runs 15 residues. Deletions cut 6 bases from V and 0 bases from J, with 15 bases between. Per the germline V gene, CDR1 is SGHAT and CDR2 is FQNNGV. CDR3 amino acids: CASRTIQGRSYEQYF. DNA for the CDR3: TGTGCCAGCAGGACCATACAGGGACGCTCCTACGAGCAGTACTTC.

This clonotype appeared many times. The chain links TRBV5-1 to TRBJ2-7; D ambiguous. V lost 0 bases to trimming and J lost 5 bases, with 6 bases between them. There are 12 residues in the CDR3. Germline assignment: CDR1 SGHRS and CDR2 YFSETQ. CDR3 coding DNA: TGCGCCAGCAGCTTGGCTTGGGACGAGCAGTACTTC. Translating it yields CASSLAWDEQYF.

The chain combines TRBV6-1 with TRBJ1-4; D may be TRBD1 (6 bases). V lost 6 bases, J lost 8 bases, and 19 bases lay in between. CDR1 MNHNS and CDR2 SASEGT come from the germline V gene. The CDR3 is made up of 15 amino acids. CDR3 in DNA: TGTGCCAGCAGAAAAACAGGGTTTCTAGTCGAAAAACTGTTTTTT. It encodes CASRKTGFLVEKLFF.